This TCR beta chain is from a study of cytomegalovirus exposure and HLA in healthy donors. The overall study: Earlier sequencing of about 179 million T cells yielded 100 million to 120 million unique TCR beta sequences. Broader study findings: In an earlier analysis, productive rearrangement rates for most beta V segments clustered near 87% or 30%.

13 Jbeta primers and 60 Vbeta primers were used for the PCR. In the original workflow: A follow-up analysis tallied around 80 million unique TCR beta chains, 9 million to 11 million shared. TCRdb's table, derived via immunoSEQ multiplex PCR, lists solely in-frame clones and lacks some. The V and J calls and clone size were taken over from that table, and D and trimming were inferred from the DNA. The profile shows 65,000 or so clones, almost 80% of them singletons. The V and J ends lost 3 bases and 3 bases respectively, with 9 bases between them. The CDR3 totals 13 residues. Looked up from germline, CDR1 is LNHDA and CDR2 is SQIVND (reference sequence). The table lists this clone with a few counts. Its antigen is undetermined.

The rearrangement uses TRBV19 and TRBJ2-7, with D tentatively TRBD1 (5 bases). This receptor was identified in a girl aged 10 to 17 in good health and CMV-seropositive. Sample: PBMCs. Written as DNA, the CDR3 is TGTGCCAGTAGTATCGCCAGGGACTACGAGCAGTACTTC. Encoded protein: CASSIARDYEQYF.